Shown below are 7 T cell receptor beta chains from a single sample sequenced in a study of blood T cells in healthy people across ages. A second PCR, run for about 6 to 12 cycles, used a sample-barcoded 5' primer plus a J-beta primer mix. TCRdb used MiXCR to reprocess the 5' RACE reads, holding one entry per CDR3 protein. The sample includes 800,000 or so distinct CDR3 sequences, around 25% of them seen just once. Separately, the same data were catalogued under a study of T cells of mothers and their children.

The sample was blood. Source of these receptors: a boy younger than 18 in good health.

The rearrangement links TRBV28 to TRBJ1-4; TRBD1 agrees at 10 bases. The trim removed 1 base at V and 8 bases at J, leaving 13 bases unmatched. The CDR3 extends over 18 amino acids. Germline V gene lookup returns CDR1 MDHEN and CDR2 SYDVKM. The CDR3 sequence: CASSLSRRQGAFKEKLFF. The CDR3 DNA reads TGTGCCAGCAGTTTATCCCGACGACAGGGGGCATTTAAAGAAAAACTGTTTTTT.

The sample holds many counts of this clonotype. The rearrangement uses TRBV5-1 and TRBJ2-1; D gene unclear. The germline V gene encodes CDR1 SGHRS and CDR2 YFSETQ. This CDR3 has 16 residues. V was clipped by 0 bases and J by 0 bases, with 10 bases between them. The CDR3 is CASSLGGSSSYNEQFF. DNA of the CDR3: TGCGCCAGCAGCTTGGGTGGCAGCAGCTCCTACAATGAGCAGTTCTTC.

This chain connects TRBV4-2 to TRBJ2-7; weak D call: TRBD1 (5 bases). The DNA matches TRBJ2-1 better at its end, which makes the J call doubtful. Germline V CDR1 and CDR2: LGHNA, YNFKEQ. The CDR3 spans 13 residues. The chain's CDR3 is CASSQGPRNEQFF. The CDR3 DNA reads TGTGCCAGCAGCCAGGGGCCAAGAAATGAGCAGTTCTTC.

This clonotype occurred a few times. The chain employs TRBV29-1 and TRBJ1-4; TRBD1 matches 9 bases. CDR3 size: 14 residues. J lost 8 bases, V lost 3 bases, and 7 bases had no gene match. Germline V CDR1 and CDR2: SQVTM, ANQGSEA. Here the CDR3 DNA reads TGCAGCGTTGAGCCCGGGACAGGGCTGGAAAAACTGTTTTTT. Its translation is CSVEPGTGLEKLFF.

The gene calls are TRBV5-6 and TRBJ1-1; D may be TRBD1 (5 bases). The CDR3 has 14 amino acids. The germline V and J ends were trimmed by 7 bases and 1 base, with 14 bases remaining between them. Per germline, CDR1 SGHDT and CDR2 YYEEEE. The CDR3 spells CASALVGGNTEAFF. The CDR3 DNA sequence: TGTGCCAGCGCGCTCGTCGGGGGGAACACTGAAGCTTTCTTT.

The chain joins TRBV7-2 to TRBJ1-1; D remains unclear. CDR1 and CDR2 (germline): SGHTA, FQGNSA. The ends were cut back, 3 bases at V and 0 bases at J, with 8 bases in the middle. The CDR3 contains 14 residues. The CDR3 loop reads CASSLSPLNTEAFF. CDR3 DNA sequence: TGTGCCAGCAGCTTGTCCCCGTTGAACACTGAAGCTTTCTTT.

The chain recombines TRBV20-1 with TRBJ2-1, with unresolved D. This CDR3 has 11 amino acids. Trimming cost V 5 bases and J 3 bases, with 5 bases left between them. Germline V gives CDR1 DFQATT, CDR2 SNEGSKA (reference sequence). The CDR3: CSAHNYNEQFF. For the CDR3, the DNA is TGCAGTGCTCACAACTACAATGAGCAGTTCTTC.